What follows are 15 T cell receptor beta chains derived from one specimen sequenced in a study of blood T cell repertoires in COVID-19. The method was immunoSEQ multiplex PCR; TCRdb's version includes in-frame clones alone and lacks a portion of them. The sample shows a few hundred thousand clones, 90% of them seen only once. The sequenced sample was PBMCs or T cells enriched from blood (not recorded which). The receptors come from a man younger than 30 who had recovered from COVID-19.

The chain has TRBV25-1 and TRBJ1-5; D is ambiguous. V lost 3 bases to trimming and J lost 1 base, with 13 bases between them. Germline V gene data show CDR1 as MGHDK and CDR2 as SYGVNS. The CDR3 sequence is 16 residues long. The CDR3 DNA reads TGTGCCAGCAGTGACTCCCGGTGGAGGAGCAATCAGCCCCAGCATTTT. Translating gives CASSDSRWRSNQPQHF.

The genes are TRBV3-1 (or the pseudogene TRBV3-2) and TRBJ1-6; the D gene is possibly TRBD1 (6 bases). The germline gives CDR1 LGHDT, CDR2 YNNKEL (reference sequence). This CDR3 is 15 amino acids long. Trimming took off 3 bases at V and 3 bases at J, with 9 bases between the two ends. As DNA, the CDR3 is TGTGCCAGCAGCCAGCCAGGGGACTATAATTCACCCCTCCACTTT. This sequence encodes CASSQPGDYNSPLHF.

The chain joins TRBV18 to TRBJ1-2; 7 bases fit TRBD1. CDR3 length equals 17 residues. The ends lost 1 base at V and 6 bases at J; junction bases unmatched: 14. Germline V CDR1 and CDR2: KGHSH, LQKENI. The CDR3 bases are TGTGCCAGCTCACCACTGGCGCATGACAGGGTTCGGGATGGCTACACCTTC. This translates into CASSPLAHDRVRDGYTF.

The chain joins TRBV28 to TRBJ2-7; 11 nucleotides line up with TRBD1. The CDR3 extends over 16 amino acids. Looked up from germline, CDR1 is MDHEN and CDR2 is SYDVKM. V trimming: 4 bases; J trimming: 3 bases; junction bases outside the gene matches: 8. CDR3 in amino acids: CASSSLDRGLSYEQYF. In DNA form, the CDR3 reads TGTGCCAGCAGTTCTCTGGACAGGGGGCTTAGCTACGAGCAGTACTTC.

The count of this clone is one. The J gene is TRBJ1-2, the V gene TRBV6-6, with D hard to call. CDR1 MNHNY and CDR2 SVGAGI come from the germline V gene (reference sequence). V was cut by 6 bases and J by 4 bases, with 12 bases left in between. The CDR3 runs to 13 residues. The CDR3 nucleotides read TGTGCCAGCAGCGCAGACGGGAGCTATGGCTACACCTTC. It is translated as CASSADGSYGYTF.

This clone was counted between two and nine times. The genes are TRBV19 and TRBJ1-5, with D perhaps matching TRBD1 (6 bases). This CDR3 comprises 16 residues. Trimming pared 5 bases from V and 2 bases from J, leaving 16 bases between. The germline gives CDR1 LNHDA, CDR2 SQIVND (reference sequence). The CDR3 DNA sequence: TGTGCCAGTAGTTTCCTGGGGGCGCAGGGCAATCAGCCCCAGCATTTT. Translating it yields CASSFLGAQGNQPQHF.

The chain employs TRBV2 and TRBJ1-4; the match to TRBD1 covers 8 bases. V was clipped by 8 bases and J by 5 bases; unmatched bases: 1. Germline V gene lookup returns CDR1 SNHLY and CDR2 FYNNEI. The CDR3 runs 12 residues. The CDR3 region has the DNA TGTGCCAGCTACAGGGGGAATGAAAAACTGTTTTTT. Protein sequence: CASYRGNEKLFF.

The chain joins TRBV12-3 or TRBV12-4 to TRBJ2-7; D is ambiguous. V lost 4 bases and J 2 bases, leaving 9 bases between the germline ends. This CDR3 spans 13 amino acids. This CDR3 is CASSYESPYEQYF. The CDR3 bases are TGTGCCAGCAGTTACGAGTCCCCCTACGAGCAGTACTTC.

The rearrangement links TRBV6-5 to TRBJ2-3; D may be TRBD2 (5 bases). Germline-derived CDR1 and CDR2 are MNHEY and SVGAGI. Trimming removed 6 bases at V and 2 bases at J, with 15 bases between. The length of the CDR3 is 15 residues. The CDR3 is CASSYRGAPTDTQYF. The CDR3 DNA follows: TGTGCCAGCAGCTATCGGGGTGCTCCCACAGATACGCAGTATTTT.

CDR3 sequence (DNA): TGTGCCAGCTCGACACAAGGGAACACTGAAGCTTTCTTT. Residues: CASSTQGNTEAFF. The V call is TRBV6-5, the J call TRBJ1-1; D unresolved. The V gene's germline CDR1 is MNHEY and CDR2 SVGAGI. V shed 8 bases and J shed 1 base, with 11 bases lying between them. CDR3 length: 13 residues.

The chain links TRBV5-4 to TRBJ1-1; D is ambiguous. V lost 2 bases, J lost 1 base, and 12 bases lay in between. From germline, CDR1 is SGHNT and CDR2 YYREEE (reference sequence). This CDR3 spans 15 amino acids. The CDR3: CASSLSRLGNTEAFF. CDR3 DNA: TGTGCCAGCAGCTTAAGCAGGTTGGGGAACACTGAAGCTTTCTTT.

In DNA form, the CDR3 reads TGTGCCAGCATCAAAGAGGCATCTGGAAACACCATATATTTT. Translated: CASIKEASGNTIYF. The chain couples TRBV6-5 to TRBJ1-3; D not resolved. V lost 7 bases to trimming and J lost 1 base, with 11 bases between them. The CDR3 runs to 14 residues. Germline loops: CDR1 MNHEY, CDR2 SVGAGI.

V and J are TRBV28 and TRBJ1-2; 7 bases align to TRBD1. Germline values: CDR1 MDHEN, CDR2 SYDVKM. The CDR3 runs 15 residues. V lost 2 bases and J lost 6; bases outside the gene matches: 9. DNA of the CDR3: TGTGCCAGCAGTTTAGGGGGACAGAAGGGTCATGGCTACACCTTC. Translation: CASSLGGQKGHGYTF.

In nucleotides, the CDR3 is TGTGCCAGCAGTAGCCAGGGGGCCGCGGGAAACACCATATATTTT. Amino acids: CASSSQGAAGNTIYF. V is TRBV11-2 and J is TRBJ1-3; 8 positions match TRBD1. The J segment lost 4 bases and the V segment lost 6 bases, leaving 8 bases of the junction unmatched. CDR1 and CDR2 (germline): SGHAT, FQNNGV. The CDR3 spans 15 residues.

The V call is TRBV28, the J call TRBJ1-5; TRBD1 aligns across 7 bases. The V gene's germline CDR1 is MDHEN and CDR2 SYDVKM. This CDR3 spans 16 amino acids. Losses at the gene ends were 6 bases for V and 1 base for J; bases not matched to a gene: 9. The CDR3, as DNA: TGTGCCAGCAGCGGTACAGGGGCGACGAGCAATCAGCCCCAGCATTTT. Translating gives CASSGTGATSNQPQHF.